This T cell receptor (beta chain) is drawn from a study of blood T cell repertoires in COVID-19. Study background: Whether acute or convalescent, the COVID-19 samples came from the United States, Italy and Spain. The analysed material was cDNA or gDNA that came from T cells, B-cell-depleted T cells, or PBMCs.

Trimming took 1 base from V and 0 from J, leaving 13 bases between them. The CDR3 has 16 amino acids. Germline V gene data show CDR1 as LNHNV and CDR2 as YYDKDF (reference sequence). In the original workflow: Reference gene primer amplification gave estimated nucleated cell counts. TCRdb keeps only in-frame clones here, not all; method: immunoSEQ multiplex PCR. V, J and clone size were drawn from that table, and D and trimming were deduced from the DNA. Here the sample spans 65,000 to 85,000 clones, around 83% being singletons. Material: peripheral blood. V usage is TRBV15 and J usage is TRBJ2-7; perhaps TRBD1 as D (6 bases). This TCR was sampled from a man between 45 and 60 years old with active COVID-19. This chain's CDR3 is CATSRGRGTVSYEQYF. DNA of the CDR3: TGTGCCACCAGCAGAGGTAGGGGGACCGTCTCCTACGAGCAGTACTTC.